This TCR beta chain was sequenced in a study of blood T cells in healthy people across ages. A second PCR, run for roughly 7 to 11 cycles, used a sample-barcoded 5' primer plus a J-beta primer mix. Every cDNA molecule carried a tag from a template-switch adaptor bearing 12 random nucleotides. Via MiXCR, TCRdb re-called the 5' RACE reads, giving one row per CDR3 protein. The table lists over 750,000 distinct CDR3 sequences, around a quarter of them singletons. CDR1 and CDR2 (germline): DFQATT, SNEGSKA (reference sequence). CDR3 length: 16 residues. With 1 base clipped from V and 9 bases from J, the junction kept 10 bases outside the gene matches. Separately, the same data were catalogued under a study of T cells of mothers and their children.

The TCR originated in a boy between 10 and 17 years old in good health. The rearrangement joins TRBV20-1 to TRBJ2-1, with 12 bases aligning to TRBD2. The sample comprised blood. The CDR3 loop reads CSARAFLAGGPSEQFF. The CDR3 DNA sequence: TGCAGTGCTAGAGCGTTTCTAGCGGGAGGGCCTAGTGAGCAGTTCTTC.